One and the same sample provided the 9 T cell receptor beta chains below, sequenced in a study of blood T cell repertoires in COVID-19. TCRdb keeps only in-frame clones here, not all; method: immunoSEQ multiplex PCR. The table shows nearly 250,000 clones, with roughly 85% occurring only once. The specimen sequenced was PBMCs or T cells enriched from blood (not recorded which). The receptors come from a woman in her forties or fifties with acute COVID-19.

The chain recombines TRBV7-9 with TRBJ2-2; D is undetermined. V was shortened by 1 base and J by 0 bases, with 6 bases between the two germline ends. Germline V gene data show CDR1 as SEHNR and CDR2 as FQNEAQ (reference sequence). The CDR3 consists of 15 residues. CDR3 region: CASSLGEANTGELFF. CDR3 nucleotides: TGTGCCAGCAGCTTAGGCGAAGCGAACACCGGGGAGCTGTTTTTT.

The chain couples TRBV5-4 to TRBJ1-2; tentative D call: TRBD1 (5 bases). Looked up from germline, CDR1 is SGHNT and CDR2 is YYREEE (reference sequence). V shed 4 bases and J shed 8 bases, with 15 bases lying between them. The CDR3 has 13 residues. CDR3 sequence reads: CASSLDQGGGYTF. CDR3 nucleotide sequence: TGTGCCAGCAGCCTCGATCAGGGTGGGGGCTACACCTTC.

The genes are TRBV9 and TRBJ2-1, with D maybe TRBD1 (6 bases). V gave up 0 bases and J gave up 8 bases, with 15 bases separating them. CDR1 and CDR2 (germline): SGDLS, YYNGEE. CDR3 length: 15 residues. CDR3 amino acids: CASSVAGVSSDEQFF. Here the CDR3 DNA reads TGTGCCAGCAGCGTAGCAGGGGTTTCTTCGGATGAGCAGTTCTTC.

This rearrangement joins TRBV30 to TRBJ2-7, with D unclear. The germline gives CDR1 GTSNPN, CDR2 SVGIG (reference sequence). Trimming cost V 1 base and J 2 bases, with 6 bases left between them. The CDR3 is 12 amino acids. CDR3 DNA sequence: TGTGCCTGGAGTGGACAAACCTACGAGCAGTACTTC. Translated: CAWSGQTYEQYF.

The chain combines TRBV5-5 with TRBJ1-4; D call uncertain. CDR1 SGHKS and CDR2 YYEKEE come from the germline V gene (reference sequence). The CDR3 is made up of 11 amino acids. V dropped 0 bases and J dropped 9 bases, with 3 bases sitting between them. The CDR3 DNA is TGTGCCAGCAGCTTGGAGCAAAAACTGTTTTTT. Translated, it gives CASSLEQKLFF.

The gene calls are TRBV10-3 and TRBJ1-1, with 7 bases fitting TRBD1. Germline loops: CDR1 ENHRY, CDR2 SYGVKD. The CDR3 is 16 residues long. V shed 0 bases and J 0 bases; nucleotides not matched to a gene: 4. The CDR3 DNA is TGTGCCATCAGTGAGTCGAGGGGGCCGATGAACACTGAAGCTTTCTTT. Translating gives CAISESRGPMNTEAFF.

This chain's CDR3 is CASNSLAGGRYEQYF. For the CDR3, the DNA is TGTGCCAGCAACTCACTAGCGGGGGGGCGCTACGAGCAGTACTTC. The chain links TRBV7-2 to TRBJ2-7; TRBD2 agrees at 13 bases. Germline assignment: CDR1 SGHTA and CDR2 FQGNSA. The CDR3 extends over 15 amino acids. Germline trimming cut 7 bases from V and 3 bases from J; bases unmatched to any gene: 6.

V and J are TRBV7-9 and TRBJ2-7; 7 bases match TRBD2. V was clipped by 2 bases and J by 7 bases; unmatched bases: 8. This CDR3 has 14 amino acids. The germline V gene encodes CDR1 SEHNR and CDR2 FQNEAQ (reference sequence). The CDR3 coding sequence is TGTGCCAGCAGCTTATTAAGGGACTACCCAGAGCAGTACTTC. Amino acid sequence: CASSLLRDYPEQYF. The whole variable domain, filled in from reference TRBV7-9 and TRBJ2-7, reads DTGVSQNPRHKITKRGQNVTFRCDPISEHNRLYWYRQTLGQGPEFLTYFQNEAQLEKSRLLSDRFSAERPKGSFSTLEIQRTEQGDSAMYLCASSLLRDYPEQYFGPGTRLTVT.

J is TRBJ2-7 and V is TRBV6-5; possibly TRBD2 for D (7 bases). V lost 6 bases and J lost 2, with 14 bases in between. Looked up from germline, CDR1 is MNHEY and CDR2 is SVGAGI. This CDR3 has 14 amino acids. The CDR3: CASRVTGGPYEQYF. In nucleotides, the CDR3 is TGTGCCAGCAGAGTCACCGGGGGGCCCTACGAGCAGTACTTC.